A single sample is the source of the 30 T cell receptor beta chains below, sequenced in a study of blood T cell repertoires in COVID-19. Only in-frame clones appear in the TCRdb table, and some are missing; sequencing was by immunoSEQ multiplex PCR. The table has about 180,000 clones, 87% seen once. The sample comprised peripheral blood. The receptors shown here come from a man aged 40-50 years with active or convalescent COVID-19.

V usage is TRBV6-5 and J usage is TRBJ2-2, with TRBD1 matching 9 bases. There are 14 residues in the CDR3. The V gene's germline CDR1 is MNHEY and CDR2 SVGAGI. Trimming at V came to 7 bases and at J to 3 bases, leaving 3 bases not matched to a gene. The CDR3 loop reads CASTRTGDTGELFF. In nucleotides, the CDR3 is TGTGCCAGCACTCGGACAGGGGACACCGGGGAGCTGTTTTTT.

The chain has TRBV25-1 and TRBJ2-7; TRBD1 agrees at 7 bases. V shed 3 bases and J 4 bases; nucleotides not matched to a gene: 9. Germline V gene sequence: CDR1 MGHDK, CDR2 SYGVNS. CDR3 length: 15 amino acids. CDR3 bases: TGTGCCAGCAGTGATCGACAGGGCTCGATATACGAGCAGTACTTC. Protein product: CASSDRQGSIYEQYF.

The chain joins TRBV23-1 to TRBJ1-2; D ambiguous. TRBV23-1 is flagged as an ORF with uncertain function. This CDR3 is built from 13 residues. V gave up 4 bases and J gave up 0 bases, with 6 bases separating them. The CDR3 spells CASSRPANYGYTF. The CDR3 DNA is TGCGCCAGCAGTCGCCCAGCTAACTATGGCTACACCTTC.

This chain uses TRBV15 with TRBJ1-1; possibly TRBD1 for D (6 bases). This CDR3 has 13 amino acids. V lost 5 bases and J lost 4, with 11 bases in between. Germline lookup yields CDR1 LNHNV and CDR2 YYDKDF (reference sequence). The CDR3 region has the DNA TGTGCCACCAGCCGTGGACAGACCACTGAAGCTTTCTTT. It specifies CATSRGQTTEAFF. Full variable domain (remainder filled in from reference TRBV15 and TRBJ1-1): DAMVIQNPRYQVTQFGKPVTLSCSQTLNHNVMYWYQQKSSQAPKLLFHYYDKDFNNEADTPDNFQSRRPNTSFCFLDIRSPGLGDTAMYLCATSRGQTTEAFFGQGTRLTVV.

V usage is TRBV2 and J usage is TRBJ1-6, with D maybe TRBD1 (5 bases). From germline, CDR1 is SNHLY and CDR2 FYNNEI. The CDR3 is made up of 15 amino acids. V shed 6 bases and J shed 7 bases, with 16 bases lying between them. Here the CDR3 DNA reads TGTGCCAGCAGCCCTGGGCAGGGCGCGAATTCACCCCTCCACTTT. Protein product: CASSPGQGANSPLHF.

V is TRBV19 and J is TRBJ1-2, with 8 bases fitting TRBD1. CDR1 LNHDA and CDR2 SQIVND come from the germline V gene (reference sequence). V gave up 1 base and J gave up 0 bases; unmatched junction bases: 4. This CDR3 is 16 amino acids long. The CDR3 coding sequence is TGTGCCAGTAGTATAGCCCGGGACAGGCCTAACTATGGCTACACCTTC. This translates into CASSIARDRPNYGYTF.

The chain uses TRBV11-2 and TRBJ2-7; tentative D call: TRBD1 (6 bases). This CDR3 is 17 amino acids long. Trimming stripped 5 bases from V and 3 bases from J, with 23 bases between. Germline V CDR1 and CDR2: SGHAT, FQNNGV. The CDR3 here is CASSPTGISARGYEQYF. The CDR3 nucleotides are TGTGCCAGCAGCCCTACAGGGATCAGTGCTCGGGGCTACGAGCAGTACTTC.

The V and J genes are TRBV19 and TRBJ2-2, with TRBD1 identical over 7 bases. This CDR3 contains 14 residues. Germline lookup yields CDR1 LNHDA and CDR2 SQIVND (reference sequence). The V and J ends lost 10 bases and 0 bases, in that order; junction bases with no gene match: 5. The CDR3 sequence: CATHGTANTGELFF. The CDR3 coding sequence is TGTGCCACCCACGGGACAGCGAACACCGGGGAGCTGTTTTTT.

V and J are TRBV5-6 and TRBJ2-3; 11 positions agree with TRBD2. Germline lookup yields CDR1 SGHDT and CDR2 YYEEEE. J was trimmed by 3 bases and V by 6 bases; bases with no gene match: 3. The CDR3 is 14 amino acids. The CDR3 region is CASTSGGMTDTQYF. Here the CDR3 DNA reads TGTGCCAGCACTAGCGGGGGGATGACAGATACGCAGTATTTT.

This clone appeared once. The chain joins TRBV30 to TRBJ1-2; D uncertain. Germline V CDR1 and CDR2: GTSNPN, SVGIG (reference sequence). The V and J ends lost 4 bases and 3 bases respectively, with 12 bases between them. The CDR3 is 13 residues long. This CDR3 is CAWNPSGDYGYTF. CDR3 coding DNA: TGTGCCTGGAACCCCAGTGGAGACTATGGCTACACCTTC.

J is TRBJ2-5 and V is TRBV11-2, with a weak D call TRBD2 (6 bases). Germline V gene sequence: CDR1 SGHAT, CDR2 FQNNGV. CDR3 length: 16 amino acids. Trimming stripped 6 bases from V and 2 bases from J, with 19 bases between. DNA for the CDR3: TGTGCCAGCAGTTCCGTGGGGCGCGCGGGACAAGAGACCCAGTACTTC. Translated, it gives CASSSVGRAGQETQYF.

V is TRBV14 and J is TRBJ2-1; possible D gene TRBD1, 7 bases. CDR3 length: 16 residues. Per germline, CDR1 SGHDN and CDR2 FVKESK. V was cut by 1 base and J by 2 bases, with 12 bases left in between. For the CDR3, the DNA is TGTGCCAGCAGCCAAGTCCAGGGGGGCCCCTACAATGAGCAGTTCTTC. Translating gives CASSQVQGGPYNEQFF. The full variable domain, completed using reference TRBV14 and TRBJ2-1, is EAGVTQFPSHSVIEKGQTVTLRCDPISGHDNLYWYRRVMGKEIKFLLHFVKESKQDESGMPNNRFLAERTGGTYSTLKVQPAELEDSGVYFCASSQVQGGPYNEQFFGPGTRLTVL.

The chain joins TRBV7-9 to TRBJ2-1; 9 bases are a match to TRBD1. With 5 bases clipped from V and 5 bases from J, the junction kept 16 bases outside the gene matches. Germline CDR1 is SEHNR and CDR2 is FQNEAQ (reference sequence). The CDR3 contains 18 residues. The CDR3 DNA is TGTGCCAGCAGCCTACGTCATTGGAGGACAGGGGTCGACAATGAGCAGTTCTTC. Encoded protein: CASSLRHWRTGVDNEQFF. The full variable domain, completed using reference TRBV7-9 and TRBJ2-1, is DTGVSQNPRHKITKRGQNVTFRCDPISEHNRLYWYRQTLGQGPEFLTYFQNEAQLEKSRLLSDRFSAERPKGSFSTLEIQRTEQGDSAMYLCASSLRHWRTGVDNEQFFGPGTRLTVL.

This sequence joins TRBV15 and TRBJ1-3, with 8 positions matching TRBD1. The CDR3 length is 16 residues. CDR1 is LNHNV and CDR2 is YYDKDF in the germline V gene (reference sequence). Trimming removed 2 bases from V and 4 bases from J; junction bases left unmatched: 7. CDR3 nucleotide sequence: TGTGCCACCAGCAGATTCACAGGGGGGGTCGGAAACACCATATATTTT. Its protein product is CATSRFTGGVGNTIYF.

The rearrangement uses TRBV4-2 and TRBJ1-2; 10 bases align to TRBD1. CDR1 and CDR2 from the germline V gene are LGHNA and YNFKEQ. V was pared by 5 bases and J by 7 bases, with 7 bases of the junction left unmatched. The CDR3 extends over 14 amino acids. The CDR3 nucleotides read TGTGCCAGCAGCTACCGACAGGGGGCGACTGGCTACACCTTC. Its translation is CASSYRQGATGYTF.

The chain combines TRBV7-6 with TRBJ1-4; tentatively, D is TRBD1 (5 bases). CDR3 size: 15 residues. V shed 8 bases and J shed 8 bases, with 21 bases lying between them. Germline lookup yields CDR1 SGHVS and CDR2 FNYEAQ. The CDR3 region is CASGLGRGGGEKLFF. The CDR3 DNA reads as TGTGCCAGCGGCCTAGGGCGGGGCGGTGGGGAAAAACTGTTTTTT.

V is TRBV12-3 or TRBV12-4 and J is TRBJ1-1; D is unresolved. CDR3 length equals 10 residues. V was pared by 11 bases and J by 5 bases, with 9 bases between. The CDR3 region has the DNA TGTGCCTCGGGAGGGACTGAAGCTTTCTTT. This encodes CASGGTEAFF.

The rearrangement uses TRBV7-2 and TRBJ2-2; D unclear. Per germline, CDR1 SGHTA and CDR2 FQGNSA. The germline V and J ends were trimmed by 2 bases and 4 bases, with 5 bases remaining between them. The CDR3 is 13 amino acids. In DNA, the CDR3 is TGTGCCAGCAGCTTAATCGGCACCGGGGAGCTGTTTTTT. It encodes CASSLIGTGELFF. The complete variable domain, with remaining parts taken from reference TRBV7-2 and TRBJ2-2, reads GAGVSQSPSNKVTEKGKDVELRCDPISGHTALYWYRQSLGQGLEFLIYFQGNSAPDKSGLPSDRFSAERTGGSVSTLTIQRTQQEDSAVYLCASSLIGTGELFFGEGSRLTVL.

The chain recombines TRBV6-5 with TRBJ1-4, with D hard to call. Germline CDR1 reads MNHEY; CDR2 reads SVGAGI. V shed 6 bases and J shed 0 bases, with 8 bases lying between them. CDR3 length equals 14 residues. CDR3 nucleotides: TGTGCCAGCAGCCGGCAGGCAACTAATGAAAAACTGTTTTTT. It specifies CASSRQATNEKLFF.

The chain joins TRBV25-1 to TRBJ1-4; D perhaps matches TRBD1 (5 bases). Germline V lookup: CDR1 MGHDK, CDR2 SYGVNS. The CDR3 covers 15 residues. Trimming removed 3 bases at V and 6 bases at J, with 14 bases between. CDR3 DNA sequence: TGTGCCAGCAGTGATATGGGCAGGGATTATGAAAAACTGTTTTTT. This encodes CASSDMGRDYEKLFF.

The rearrangement uses TRBV7-2 and TRBJ2-7, with D possibly TRBD1 on 6 matching bases. Germline V gene sequence: CDR1 SGHTA, CDR2 FQGNSA. The V gene lost 4 bases and the J gene lost 4 bases, with 11 bases spanning the gap. The CDR3 contains 13 residues. The CDR3 protein is CASSWQGLYEQYF. CDR3 DNA: TGTGCCAGCAGCTGGCAGGGGTTGTACGAGCAGTACTTC.

This chain links TRBV5-5 with TRBJ2-2; D unclear. Trimming took off 0 bases at V and 5 bases at J, with 11 bases between the two ends. Germline CDR1 reads SGHKS; CDR2 reads YYEKEE (reference sequence). This CDR3 has 15 amino acids. The CDR3 region has the DNA TGTGCCAGCAGCTTGGGTCGGTTTGAGACCGGGGAGCTGTTTTTT. Protein sequence: CASSLGRFETGELFF.

The chain links TRBV30 to TRBJ1-1, with 8 bases identical to TRBD1. This CDR3 spans 13 amino acids. V lost 5 bases to trimming and J lost 4 bases; unmatched junction nucleotides: 6. Germline loops: CDR1 GTSNPN, CDR2 SVGIG (reference sequence). CDR3 in amino acids: CAWRRQGSTEAFF. CDR3 sequence (DNA): TGTGCCTGGCGAAGACAGGGGAGCACTGAAGCTTTCTTT.

The rearrangement uses TRBV5-6 and TRBJ2-7; a possible D gene is TRBD2 (7 bases). CDR1 and CDR2 (germline): SGHDT, YYEEEE. Between the trimmed V and J ends, which lost 2 bases and 6 bases, there was a span of 12 bases. This CDR3 has 13 amino acids. In DNA form, the CDR3 reads TGTGCCAGCAGCTTTGCGGCGGGGGCCGAGCAGTACTTC. Translated: CASSFAAGAEQYF.

This rearrangement joins TRBV11-2 to TRBJ1-2; D call uncertain. Germline loops: CDR1 SGHAT, CDR2 FQNNGV. The CDR3 spans 14 residues. The V gene lost 5 bases and the J gene lost 3 bases, with 13 bases spanning the gap. Here the CDR3 DNA reads TGTGCCAGCAGCCCGAGGGCCAACCACTATGGCTACACCTTC. Translation: CASSPRANHYGYTF.

The chain is built from TRBV7-2 and TRBJ1-4, with a weak D call TRBD1 (6 bases). The CDR3 is 18 residues long. V lost 5 bases and J 0 bases, leaving 19 bases between the germline ends. CDR1 SGHTA and CDR2 FQGNSA come from the germline V gene. The CDR3 DNA follows: TGTGCCAGCAGCAGCAGGACAGTAGGTCCCCCAACTAATGAAAAACTGTTTTTT. This translates into CASSSRTVGPPTNEKLFF. Combining the CDR3 with reference TRBV7-2 and TRBJ1-4 gives the whole variable domain GAGVSQSPSNKVTEKGKDVELRCDPISGHTALYWYRQSLGQGLEFLIYFQGNSAPDKSGLPSDRFSAERTGGSVSTLTIQRTQQEDSAVYLCASSSRTVGPPTNEKLFFGSGTQLSVL.

This sequence joins TRBV2 and TRBJ1-1; D ambiguous. Trimming left V 2 bases short and J 2 bases short, with 9 bases between. CDR3 length: 14 amino acids. Per germline, CDR1 SNHLY and CDR2 FYNNEI. The CDR3 sequence: CASSELRGNTEAFF. CDR3 DNA sequence: TGTGCCAGCAGTGAATTACGGGGAAACACTGAAGCTTTCTTT.

In this sample, this clone turned up once. This rearrangement joins TRBV6-5 to TRBJ2-2, with 10 bases identical to TRBD1. The V and J ends lost 4 bases and 5 bases, in that order; junction bases with no gene match: 4. CDR1 and CDR2 from the germline V gene are MNHEY and SVGAGI. The CDR3 loop spans 15 amino acids. CDR3 loop: CASSSDRGRTGELFF. CDR3 in DNA: TGTGCCAGCAGTTCGGACAGGGGGAGGACCGGGGAGCTGTTTTTT.

The chain recombines TRBV6-1 with TRBJ2-1; 10 nucleotides line up with TRBD2. V shed 0 bases and J 12 bases; nucleotides not matched to a gene: 8. CDR1 and CDR2 (germline): MNHNS, SASEGT. The CDR3 length is 15 residues. This chain's CDR3 is CASSEAGSGGAGQFF. Here the CDR3 DNA reads TGTGCCAGCAGTGAAGCTGGCAGCGGGGGGGCCGGGCAGTTCTTC.

As for this clone: Relative to the germline gene, one junction end is altered; a read error may explain this. V usage is TRBV19 and J usage is TRBJ2-1, with D perhaps TRBD1 (6 bases). Germline lookup yields CDR1 LNHDA and CDR2 SQIVND (reference sequence). The CDR3 is made up of 14 amino acids. The CDR3 nucleotides read TGTGTCAGTGTTGACAGGAGGTCATCCGATGAGCAGTTCTTC. Its translation is CVSVDRRSSDEQFF.